Listed here is a single TCR beta chain. Its antigen remains unknown. V was cut by 4 bases and J by 10 bases, with 13 bases left in between. The CDR3 loop spans 12 amino acids. Time point specified: pre-sensitization, week 0. Treatment here: therapeutic diphenylcyclopropenone sensitization with weekly scalp DPC. This sample stems from a study of human T cells and chemical hapten exposure. Background on the study: Among samples, TCR yields varied mainly because of small differences in pooled library volume.

One entry per CDR3 protein results from TCRdb running MiXCR on the RACE reads. The sample shows fewer than 300,000 distinct CDR3 sequences, over 7.5% of them seen only once. Overall study results and limits: PT1 expanded TCR numbers rose with patch test score. Sensitizing with DPC caused no change in TCRs above 1 in 1000 frequency.

The receptor was isolated from a man younger than 35 with alopecia areata. Some clones in this sample may be carry-over from other donors' samples. The chain has TRBV12-3 or TRBV12-4 and TRBJ2-5; no reliable D call. The sample consisted of whole blood, taken in connection with sensitization to the hapten diphenylcyclopropenone (DPC). The CDR3 sequence: CASSSWAWYQYF. CDR3 DNA: TGTGCCAGCAGTTCGTGGGCCTGGTACCAGTACTTC.